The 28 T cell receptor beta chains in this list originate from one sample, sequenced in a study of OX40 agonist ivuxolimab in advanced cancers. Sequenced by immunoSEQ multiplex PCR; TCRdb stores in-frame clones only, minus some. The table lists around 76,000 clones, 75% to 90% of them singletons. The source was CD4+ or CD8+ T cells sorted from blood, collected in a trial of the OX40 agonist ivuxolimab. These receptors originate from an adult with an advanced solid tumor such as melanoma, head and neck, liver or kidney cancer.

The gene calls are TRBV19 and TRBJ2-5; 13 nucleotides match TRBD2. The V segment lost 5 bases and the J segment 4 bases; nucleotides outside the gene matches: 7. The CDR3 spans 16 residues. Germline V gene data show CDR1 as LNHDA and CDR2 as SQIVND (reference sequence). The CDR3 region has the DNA TGTGCCAGTAGTGTGACTAGCGGGAGGCCAGGAGAGACCCAGTACTTC. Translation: CASSVTSGRPGETQYF.

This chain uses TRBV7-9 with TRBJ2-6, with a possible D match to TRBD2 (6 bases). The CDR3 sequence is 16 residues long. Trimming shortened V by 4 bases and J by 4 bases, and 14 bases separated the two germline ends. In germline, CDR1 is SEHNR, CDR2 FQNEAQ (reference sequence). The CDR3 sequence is CASSYRRGTGANVLTF. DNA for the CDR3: TGTGCCAGCAGCTACCGGCGGGGTACCGGGGCCAACGTCCTGACTTTC.

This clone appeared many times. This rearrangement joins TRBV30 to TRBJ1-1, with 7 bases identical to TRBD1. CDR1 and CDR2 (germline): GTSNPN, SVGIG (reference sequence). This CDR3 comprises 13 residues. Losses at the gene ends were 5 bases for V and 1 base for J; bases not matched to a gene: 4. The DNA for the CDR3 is TGTGCCTGGCAACAGGGGACGAACACTGAAGCTTTCTTT. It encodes CAWQQGTNTEAFF.

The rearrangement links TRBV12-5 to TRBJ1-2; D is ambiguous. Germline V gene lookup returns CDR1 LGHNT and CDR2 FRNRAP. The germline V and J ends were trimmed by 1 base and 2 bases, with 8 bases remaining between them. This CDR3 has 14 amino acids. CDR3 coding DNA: TGTGCTAGTGGTTTGGGGACTTCCAACTATGGCTACACCTTC. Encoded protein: CASGLGTSNYGYTF.

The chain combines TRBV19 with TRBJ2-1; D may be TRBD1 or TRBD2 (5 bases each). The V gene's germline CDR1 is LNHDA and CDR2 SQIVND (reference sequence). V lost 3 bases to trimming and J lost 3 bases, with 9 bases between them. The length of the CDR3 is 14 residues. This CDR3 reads CASSMGDGYNEQFF. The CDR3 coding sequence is TGTGCCAGTAGTATGGGGGACGGCTACAATGAGCAGTTCTTC.

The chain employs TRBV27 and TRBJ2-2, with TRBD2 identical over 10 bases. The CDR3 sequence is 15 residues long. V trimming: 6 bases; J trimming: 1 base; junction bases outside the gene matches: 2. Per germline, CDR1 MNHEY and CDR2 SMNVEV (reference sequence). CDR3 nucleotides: TGTGCCAGCAGCTTAGCGGGGGGGAACACCGGGGAGCTGTTTTTT. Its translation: CASSLAGGNTGELFF.

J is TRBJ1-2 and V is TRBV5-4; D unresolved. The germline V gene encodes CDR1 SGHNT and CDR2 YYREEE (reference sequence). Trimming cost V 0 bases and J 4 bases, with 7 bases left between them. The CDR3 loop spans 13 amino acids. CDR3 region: CASSLGTVYGYTF. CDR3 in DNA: TGTGCCAGCAGCTTGGGGACTGTCTATGGCTACACCTTC.

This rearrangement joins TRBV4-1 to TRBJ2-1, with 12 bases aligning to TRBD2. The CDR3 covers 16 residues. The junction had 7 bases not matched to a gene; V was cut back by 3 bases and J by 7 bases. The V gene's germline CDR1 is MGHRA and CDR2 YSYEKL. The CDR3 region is CASSQISSGRGNEQFF. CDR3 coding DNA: TGCGCCAGCAGCCAGATCTCTAGCGGGAGGGGGAATGAGCAGTTCTTC.

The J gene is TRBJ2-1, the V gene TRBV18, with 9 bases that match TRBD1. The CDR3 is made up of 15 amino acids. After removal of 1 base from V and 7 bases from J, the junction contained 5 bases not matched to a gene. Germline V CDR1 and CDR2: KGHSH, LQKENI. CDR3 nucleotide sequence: TGTGCCAGCTCACCACTTGGACAGGGGAGAAATGAGCAGTTCTTC. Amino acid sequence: CASSPLGQGRNEQFF.

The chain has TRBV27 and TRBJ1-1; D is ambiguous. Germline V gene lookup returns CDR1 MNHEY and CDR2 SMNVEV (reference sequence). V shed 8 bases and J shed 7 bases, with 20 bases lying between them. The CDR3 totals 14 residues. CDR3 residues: CASLKKLGPFEAFF. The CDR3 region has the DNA TGTGCCAGCCTTAAAAAACTTGGGCCCTTTGAAGCTTTCTTT.

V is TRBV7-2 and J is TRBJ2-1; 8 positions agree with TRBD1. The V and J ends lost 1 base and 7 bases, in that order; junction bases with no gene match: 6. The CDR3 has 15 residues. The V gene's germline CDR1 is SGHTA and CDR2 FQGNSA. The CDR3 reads CASSLGTGHQNEQFF. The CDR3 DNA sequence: TGTGCCAGCAGCTTAGGGACAGGGCATCAAAATGAGCAGTTCTTC.

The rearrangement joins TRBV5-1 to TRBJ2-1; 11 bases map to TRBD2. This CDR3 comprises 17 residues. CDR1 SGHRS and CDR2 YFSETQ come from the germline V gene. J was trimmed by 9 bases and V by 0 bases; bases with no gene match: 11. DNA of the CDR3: TGCGCCAGCAGCTTGGGGACTAGCGGGTGGAACGGGGCTGAGCAGTTCTTC. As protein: CASSLGTSGWNGAEQFF.

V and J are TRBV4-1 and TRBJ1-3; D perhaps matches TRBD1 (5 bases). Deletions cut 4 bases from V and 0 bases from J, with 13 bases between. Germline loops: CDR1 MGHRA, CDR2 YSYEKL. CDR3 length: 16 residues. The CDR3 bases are TGCGCCAGCAGCCCCAGCGGGACTACCTCTGGAAACACCATATATTTT. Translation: CASSPSGTTSGNTIYF.

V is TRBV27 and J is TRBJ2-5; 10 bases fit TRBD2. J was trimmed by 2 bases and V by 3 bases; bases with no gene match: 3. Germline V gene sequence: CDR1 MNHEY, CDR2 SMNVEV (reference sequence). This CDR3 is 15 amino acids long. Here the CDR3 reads CASSLSAGGQETQYF. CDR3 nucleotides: TGTGCCAGCAGTTTGTCAGCGGGGGGGCAAGAGACCCAGTACTTC.

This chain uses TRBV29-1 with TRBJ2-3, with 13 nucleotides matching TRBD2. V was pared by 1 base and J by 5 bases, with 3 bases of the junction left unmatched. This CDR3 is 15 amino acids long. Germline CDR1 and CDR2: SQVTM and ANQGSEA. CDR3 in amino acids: CSVEGTSGSLDTQYF. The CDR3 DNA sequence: TGCAGCGTTGAAGGGACTAGCGGGAGCCTAGATACGCAGTATTTT.

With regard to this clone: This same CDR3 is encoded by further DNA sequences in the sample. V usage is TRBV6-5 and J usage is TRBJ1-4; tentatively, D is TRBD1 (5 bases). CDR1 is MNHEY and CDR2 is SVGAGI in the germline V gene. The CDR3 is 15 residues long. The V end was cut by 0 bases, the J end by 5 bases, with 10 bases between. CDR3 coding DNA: TGTGCCAGCAGTTACTCGAATCAGGGCAATGAAAAACTGTTTTTT. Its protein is CASSYSNQGNEKLFF.

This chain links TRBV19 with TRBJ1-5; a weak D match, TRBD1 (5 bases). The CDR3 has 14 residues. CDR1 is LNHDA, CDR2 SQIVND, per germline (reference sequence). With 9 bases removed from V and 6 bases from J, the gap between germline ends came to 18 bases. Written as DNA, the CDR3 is TGTGCCAGCGGGAGTGCGGGGGGGAGTCAGCCCCAGCATTTT. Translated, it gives CASGSAGGSQPQHF. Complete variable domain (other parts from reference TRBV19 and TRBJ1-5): DGGITQSPKYLFRKEGQNVTLSCEQNLNHDAMYWYRQDPGQGLRLIYYSQIVNDFQKGDIAEGYSVSREKKESFPLTVTSAQKNPTAFYLCASGSAGGSQPQHFGDGTRLSIL.

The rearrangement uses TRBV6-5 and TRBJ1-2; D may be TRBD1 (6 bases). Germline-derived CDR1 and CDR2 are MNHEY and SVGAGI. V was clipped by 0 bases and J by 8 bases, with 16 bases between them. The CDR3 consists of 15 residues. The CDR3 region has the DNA TGTGCCAGCAGTTACTCCGGGGGCGGAAGGAAGGGCTACACCTTC. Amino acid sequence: CASSYSGGGRKGYTF.

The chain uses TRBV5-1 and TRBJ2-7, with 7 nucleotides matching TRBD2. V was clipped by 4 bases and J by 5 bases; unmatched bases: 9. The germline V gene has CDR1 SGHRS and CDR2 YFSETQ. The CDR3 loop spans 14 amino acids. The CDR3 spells CASSMANRGDEQYF. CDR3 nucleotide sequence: TGCGCCAGCAGCATGGCCAACCGGGGGGACGAGCAGTACTTC.

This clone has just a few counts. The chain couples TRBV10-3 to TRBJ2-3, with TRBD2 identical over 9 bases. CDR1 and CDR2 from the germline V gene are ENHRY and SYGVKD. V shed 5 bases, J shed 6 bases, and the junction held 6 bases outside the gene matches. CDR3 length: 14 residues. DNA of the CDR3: TGTGCCATCAGTCTAGCGGGGTGGTCGGATACGCAGTATTTT. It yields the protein CAISLAGWSDTQYF.

CDR3 loop: CASSRTGGPTDTQYF. The DNA for the CDR3 is TGTGCCAGCAGCCGAACCGGGGGGCCCACAGATACGCAGTATTTT. The chain couples TRBV11-3 to TRBJ2-3, with a tentative D call TRBD2 (7 bases). CDR1 SGHNT and CDR2 YENEEA come from the germline V gene. The CDR3 is 15 amino acids. Trimming stripped 5 bases from V and 2 bases from J, with 14 bases between.

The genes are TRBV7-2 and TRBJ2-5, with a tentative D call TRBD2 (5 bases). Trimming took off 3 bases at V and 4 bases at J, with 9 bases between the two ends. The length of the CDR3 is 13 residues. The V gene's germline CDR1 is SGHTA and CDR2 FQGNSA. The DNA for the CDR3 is TGTGCCAGCAGCTTTTCGGCGGGAGAGACCCAGTACTTC. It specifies CASSFSAGETQYF.

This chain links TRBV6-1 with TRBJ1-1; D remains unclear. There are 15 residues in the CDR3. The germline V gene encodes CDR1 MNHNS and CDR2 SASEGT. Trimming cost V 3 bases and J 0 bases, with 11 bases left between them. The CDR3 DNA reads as TGTGCCAGCAGTGAGATCTCGGAGATGAACACTGAAGCTTTCTTT. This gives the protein CASSEISEMNTEAFF.

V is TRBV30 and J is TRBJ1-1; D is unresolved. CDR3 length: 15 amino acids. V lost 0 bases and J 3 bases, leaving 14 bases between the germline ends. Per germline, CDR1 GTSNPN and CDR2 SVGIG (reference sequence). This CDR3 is CAWSVFGSGYTEAFF. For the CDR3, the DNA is TGTGCCTGGAGTGTATTTGGATCGGGGTACACTGAAGCTTTCTTT.

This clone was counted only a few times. The CDR3 DNA follows: TGTGCCAGCTCTTTCGACAGGAACAATCAGCCCCAGCATTTT. This encodes CASSFDRNNQPQHF. The chain couples TRBV18 to TRBJ1-5, with D perhaps matching TRBD1 (6 bases). This CDR3 has 14 amino acids. Germline values: CDR1 KGHSH, CDR2 LQKENI. Trimming shortened V by 6 bases and J by 3 bases, and 12 bases separated the two germline ends.

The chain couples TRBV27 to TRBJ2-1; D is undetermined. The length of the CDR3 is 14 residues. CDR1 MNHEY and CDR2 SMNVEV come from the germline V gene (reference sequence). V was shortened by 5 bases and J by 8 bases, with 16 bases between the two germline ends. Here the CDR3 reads CASSRLPDAHEQFF. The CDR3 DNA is TGTGCCAGCAGTCGTTTACCCGATGCGCATGAGCAGTTCTTC.

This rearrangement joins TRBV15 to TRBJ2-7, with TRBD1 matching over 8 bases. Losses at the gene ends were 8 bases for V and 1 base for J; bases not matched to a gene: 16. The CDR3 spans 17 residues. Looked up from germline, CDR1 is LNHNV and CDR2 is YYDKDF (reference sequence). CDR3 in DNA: TGTGCCACCCGGGAAGGCAGGGGGCGCGAATGGTCCTACGAGCAGTACTTC. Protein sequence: CATREGRGREWSYEQYF.

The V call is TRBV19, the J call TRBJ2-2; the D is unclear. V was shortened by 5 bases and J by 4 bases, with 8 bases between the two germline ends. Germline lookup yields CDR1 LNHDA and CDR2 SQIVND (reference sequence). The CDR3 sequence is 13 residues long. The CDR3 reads CASSEGGTGELFF. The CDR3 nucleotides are TGTGCCAGTAGTGAAGGCGGCACCGGGGAGCTGTTTTTT.